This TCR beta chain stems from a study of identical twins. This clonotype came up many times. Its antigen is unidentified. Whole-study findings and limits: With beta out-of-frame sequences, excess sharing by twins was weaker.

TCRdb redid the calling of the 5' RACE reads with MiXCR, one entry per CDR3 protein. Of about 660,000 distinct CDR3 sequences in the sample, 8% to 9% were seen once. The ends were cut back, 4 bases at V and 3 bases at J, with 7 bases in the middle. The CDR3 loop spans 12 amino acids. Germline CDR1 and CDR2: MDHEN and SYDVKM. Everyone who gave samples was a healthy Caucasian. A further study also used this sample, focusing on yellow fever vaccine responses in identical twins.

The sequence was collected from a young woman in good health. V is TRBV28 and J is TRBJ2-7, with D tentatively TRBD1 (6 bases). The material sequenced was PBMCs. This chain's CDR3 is CASSWDNYEQYF. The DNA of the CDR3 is TGTGCCAGCAGTTGGGACAACTACGAGCAGTACTTC.